Sequencing of this T cell receptor (beta chain) was carried out in a study of cytomegalovirus exposure and HLA in healthy donors. Turning to the study itself: About 200 million T cells yielded some 120 million unique TCR beta sequences in earlier analysis. Study-wide results and caveats: In terms of immune exposure information, only CMV serostatus was available.

CDR3 length: 13 residues. CDR1 is WNHNN and CDR2 is SYGVQD in the germline V gene (reference sequence). Comments on this clone: Its specificity is not known. An end of the junction differs from the germline gene, which may be a read error.

The PCR ran on 60 Vbeta and 13 Jbeta primers. TCRdb's table, derived via immunoSEQ multiplex PCR, lists solely in-frame clones and lacks some. This repertoire shows approximately 130,000 clones, around four fifths found once; its top ten account for over 4.5%. The genes are TRBV10-1 and TRBJ2-1; 10 bases are shared with TRBD2. What was sequenced was PBMCs. The TCR originated in a woman between 35 and 50 years old in good health and CMV-seropositive. The CDR3 DNA sequence: TGCGCCGGCAGTGGCCGGACTAGCGGTGAGCAGTTCTTC. Its translation is CAGSGRTSGEQFF.